The T cell receptor (beta chain) under discussion was sequenced for a study of T-cell memory formation after mild COVID-19. Overall study: There were largely donor-specific TCR clusters.

Broader study findings: The authors did not confirm SARS-CoV-2 specificity of second-wave clones peaking day 37. Clones shrinking between day 15 and 85 showed a balanced CD4/CD8 split, and those that grew later tilted toward CD4+.

This clonotype appeared a few times. Its antigen is unknown. Using its own MiXCR run on the 5' RACE reads, TCRdb lists one record per CDR3 protein. The sample holds approximately 400,000 distinct CDR3 sequences; about 24% are singletons and the top ten take 7.5% to 10%. The length of the CDR3 is 14 residues. The V gene's germline CDR1 is DFQATT and CDR2 SNEGSKA (reference sequence). Trimming cost V 6 bases and J 2 bases, with 16 bases left between them. The rearrangement links TRBV20-1 to TRBJ1-2, with a tentative D call TRBD1 (5 bases). This TCR derives from an adult woman who had mild COVID-19 (a few samples of this study predate the infection). Cell type and time point are not known. Sequencing input: PBMCs or a T cell subset sorted from them (not recorded which). CDR3 sequence: CSAPNSDRNYGYTF. The DNA of the CDR3 is TGCAGTGCCCCGAATTCAGACAGAAACTATGGCTACACCTTC.